These T cell receptor beta chains were read from a single sample in a study of blood T cell repertoires in COVID-19. Assay: immunoSEQ multiplex PCR; the TCRdb copy retains only in-frame clones and omits some. The sample has 120,000 to 150,000 clones, approximately 90% seen once; the top ten hold more than 6.5%. Sequencing input: peripheral blood. The receptors here all came from a woman aged 45-59 years with active or convalescent COVID-19. CDR3s include the opening cysteine and the closing phenylalanine or tryptophan. Fields, in order: D gene, J gene, V gene, clone size, CDR3 protein, CDR3 DNA. The D gene is left open where the match is weak. For some rows the clone size is stated as once, few or many, or as a class when expanded; others skip it.

- TRBJ2-3 TRBV7-3 - CASSPGGIVQYF TGTGCCAGCAGTCCAGGAGGGATAGTGCAGTATTTT
- TRBJ2-7 TRBV2 - CASTTPGSLSYEQYF TGTGCCAGCACAACCCCCGGGTCACTCTCCTACGAGCAGTACTTC
- TRBJ2-3 TRBV12-3/TRBV12-4 - CASSSLATDTQYF TGTGCCAGCAGTTCGCTAGCCACAGATACGCAGTATTTT
- TRBJ2-1 TRBV6-5 - CASSYYGGNEQFF TGTGCCAGCAGTTACTACGGGGGTAATGAGCAGTTCTTC
- TRBJ1-2 TRBV3-1/TRBV3-2 - CASSQPSRGNFYGYTF TGTGCCAGCAGCCAACCATCACGAGGAAACTTCTATGGCTACACCTTC
- TRBJ1-2 TRBV6-5 - CASAADKEGYTF TGTGCCAGCGCGGCAGATAAGGAGGGCTACACCTTC
- TRBJ1-5 TRBV30 - CAWTSGLNQPQHF TGTGCCTGGACTTCAGGGTTGAATCAGCCCCAGCATTTT
- TRBJ2-5 TRBV3-1/TRBV3-2 - CASSRRGETQYF TGTGCCAGCAGCCGGCGGGGAGAGACCCAGTACTTC
TRBD2 TRBJ2-3 TRBV6-2/TRBV6-3 - CASSYSTSGGEPTDTQYF TGTGCCAGCAGTTACTCAACTAGCGGGGGGGAACCCACAGATACGCAGTATTTT
TRBD1 TRBJ2-1 TRBV5-1 - CASSNYRDRVDEQFF TGCGCCAGCAGTAATTATCGGGACAGAGTTGATGAGCAGTTCTTC
- TRBJ2-1 TRBV19 - CASTAGLLSNEQFF TGTGCCAGTACGGCGGGCCTCTTATCCAATGAGCAGTTCTTC
- TRBJ1-6 TRBV2 - CASIPDSSYNSPLHF TGTGCCAGCATTCCTGACAGCTCCTATAATTCACCCCTCCACTTT
TRBD2 TRBJ2-1 TRBV27 - CASSTRWGGYNEQFF TGTGCCAGCAGTACGAGGTGGGGAGGGTACAATGAGCAGTTCTTC
- TRBJ2-5 TRBV7-7 - CASSLGWGETEQETQYF TGTGCTAGCAGCTTAGGATGGGGGGAGACAGAACAAGAGACCCAGTACTTC
TRBD1 TRBJ2-7 TRBV19 - CASSAGQGTYEQYF TGTGCCAGTAGTGCCGGACAGGGGACCTACGAGCAGTACTTT
- TRBJ1-6 TRBV27 - CASRTEGSYNSPLHF TGTGCCAGCAGAACAGAGGGCTCCTATAATTCACCCCTCCACTTT
- TRBJ1-4 TRBV25-1 - CASSTHRATNEKLFF TGTGCCAGCAGTACCCACAGGGCAACTAATGAAAAACTGTTTTTT
TRBD1 TRBJ1-4 TRBV18 - CASSLSPGQTETNEKLFF TGTGCCAGCTCACTATCCCCGGGACAGACAGAGACTAATGAAAAACTGTTTTTT
- TRBJ1-1 TRBV12-3/TRBV12-4 - CASSFRVNTEAFF TGTGCCAGCAGTTTCCGGGTGAACACTGAAGCTTTCTTT
TRBD1 TRBJ1-4 TRBV10-3 once CASAGQGVEKLFF TGTGCCAGTGCGGGACAGGGGGTCGAAAAACTGTTTTTT
- TRBJ1-1 TRBV30 once CAWSVTRGNTEAFF TGTGCCTGGAGTGTCACCCGGGGGAACACTGAAGCTTTCTTT
TRBD2 TRBJ2-2 TRBV29-1 - CSASRTSGSTGELFF TGCAGCGCTTCGCGGACTAGCGGGAGCACCGGGGAGCTGTTTTTT
TRBD1 TRBJ1-2 TRBV7-9 - CASSPGQGADGYTF TGTGCCAGCAGCCCAGGACAGGGGGCCGATGGCTACACCTTC
TRBD2 TRBJ2-7 TRBV5-1 - CASSSLAGGYEQYF TGCGCCAGCAGCTCACTAGCGGGAGGATACGAGCAGTACTTC
TRBD1 TRBJ2-7 TRBV27 once CASGQGARYEQYF TGTGCCAGCGGACAGGGGGCCCGCTACGAGCAGTACTTC
TRBD2 TRBJ2-7 TRBV7-3 - CASSLGAGGPYEQYF TGTGCCAGCAGCTTGGGCGCGGGAGGGCCCTACGAGCAGTACTTC